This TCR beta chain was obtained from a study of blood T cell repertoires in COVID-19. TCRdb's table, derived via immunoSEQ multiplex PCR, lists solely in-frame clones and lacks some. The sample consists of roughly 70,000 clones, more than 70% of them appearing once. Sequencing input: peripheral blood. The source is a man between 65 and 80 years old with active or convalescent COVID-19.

DNA of the CDR3: TGTGCCAGCAGTAATTGGGGCCCTGGAAACACCATATATTTT. This sequence encodes CASSNWGPGNTIYF. The chain uses TRBV27 and TRBJ1-3; D may be TRBD1 (5 bases). CDR3 length equals 14 residues. Trimming took off 5 bases at V and 2 bases at J, with 10 bases between the two ends. In germline, CDR1 is MNHEY, CDR2 SMNVEV (reference sequence).